This T cell receptor (beta chain) was captured by sequencing in a study of OX40 agonist ivuxolimab in advanced cancers. The protocol was immunoSEQ multiplex PCR, while the TCRdb copy is restricted to in-frame clones and leaves out a portion. This table holds roughly 80,000 clones, 85% found once. CDR1 and CDR2 (germline): SGHVS, FNYEAQ. There are 13 residues in the CDR3. V was trimmed by 5 bases and J by 4 bases, leaving 9 bases between them. The specimen was CD4+ or CD8+ T cells sorted from blood, collected in a trial of the OX40 agonist ivuxolimab. The rearrangement links TRBV7-6 to TRBJ1-5, with D perhaps matching TRBD1 (6 bases). The receptor was isolated from an adult with an advanced solid tumor such as melanoma, head and neck, liver or kidney cancer. This CDR3 reads CASSQDRNQPQHF. CDR3 DNA: TGTGCCAGCAGCCAAGACAGGAATCAGCCCCAGCATTTT.